This record concerns one TCR beta chain sequence. Germline trimming cut 6 bases from V and 0 bases from J; bases unmatched to any gene: 7. In germline, CDR1 is MNHEY, CDR2 SMNVEV (reference sequence). The CDR3 totals 16 residues. The sample comes from a study of blood T cell repertoires in COVID-19. Assay used: immunoSEQ multiplex PCR; TCRdb lists only in-frame clones, some missing. The profile shows about 110,000 clones, 71% of them singletons. This TCR derives from a human donor with acute or convalescent COVID-19. The donor label of this sample is uncertain. The chain recombines TRBV27 with TRBJ1-1; TRBD1 agrees at 10 bases. Input material: peripheral blood. The CDR3 here is CASSEPGQGMNTEAFF. The CDR3 DNA reads as TGTGCCAGCAGCGAACCGGGACAGGGGATGAACACTGAAGCTTTCTTT.